These T cell receptor beta chains were read from a single sample in a study of shared clonotypes between healthy human individuals. TCRdb's copy holds only in-frame clones and misses some; the assay was immunoSEQ multiplex PCR. The data show 800,000 to 950,000 clones, around 96% seen once. The sample taken for sequencing was naive CD8+ T cells sorted from blood. Every receptor here comes from a man aged 30 to 45 in good health. Both conserved end residues are part of each CDR3. Each record gives: V gene, D gene, J gene, clone size, CDR3 DNA, CDR3 protein. D genes are given only for firm matches. A row's size may be missing; if present it is once, few, many or a size class.

>TRBV6-1|NA|TRBJ2-1|NA
TGTGCCAGCAGTGATCCCCACACGAATGAGCAGTTCTTC
CASSDPHTNEQFF
>TRBV5-1|NA|TRBJ2-2|NA
TGCGCCAGCAGTCAGTACGGGTCGGCCGGGGAGCTGTTTTTT
CASSQYGSAGELFF
>TRBV14|TRBD1|TRBJ1-1|NA
TGTGCCAGCAGCCGCCGGACAGGCGCTTCCACTGAAGCTTTCTTT
CASSRRTGASTEAFF
>TRBV27|TRBD2|TRBJ2-2|NA
TGTGCCAGCCGACCGGGACTAGCGGGCACCGGGGAGCTGTTTTTT
CASRPGLAGTGELFF
>TRBV7-9|TRBD2|TRBJ2-7|NA
TGTGCCAGCAGCCGGACTAGCGGGCCCGGGCCCTACGAGCAGTACTTC
CASSRTSGPGPYEQYF
>TRBV5-1|NA|TRBJ2-2|NA
TGCGCCAGCAGCCCTGACACCGGGGAGCTGTTTTTT
CASSPDTGELFF
>TRBV6-4|NA|TRBJ1-4|NA
TGTGCCAGCAGTGACAGGCCTAATGAAAAACTGTTTTTT
CASSDRPNEKLFF
>TRBV10-3|NA|TRBJ2-7|NA
TGTGCCATCAGTGAGGCAGTTGGGGCCTATGGTAACGAGCAGTACTTC
CAISEAVGAYGNEQYF
>TRBV19|NA|TRBJ1-2|NA
TGTGCCAGCACTACACACCGGGTCGACTATGGCTACACCTTC
CASTTHRVDYGYTF
>TRBV2|TRBD1|TRBJ1-2|NA
TGTGCCAGCAGTGAACCTGGACAGGGTGGTGGATTGGGCTATGGCTACACCTTC
CASSEPGQGGGLGYGYTF
>TRBV25-1|NA|TRBJ1-5|NA
TGTGCCAGCACCCCGGGGCAGGGTGTTCAGCCCCAGCATTTT
CASTPGQGVQPQHF
>TRBV11-2|NA|TRBJ2-7|NA
TGTGCCAGCAATGAGCGCCCATCCTACGAGCAGTACTTC
CASNERPSYEQYF
>TRBV9|NA|TRBJ2-7|NA
TGTGCCAGCAGCGTAACCGGATCAGCGGTGGTCTACGAGCAGTACTTC
CASSVTGSAVVYEQYF
>TRBV18|NA|TRBJ2-3|NA
TGTGCCAGCTCACCAAGCGGAGGTAGCACAGATACGCAGTATTTT
CASSPSGGSTDTQYF
>TRBV28|TRBD1|TRBJ2-1|once
TGTGCCAGCAGGAGACAGGGCCTAGAGCAGTTCTTC
CASRRQGLEQFF
>TRBV5-4|TRBD1|TRBJ2-1|NA
TGTGCCAGCAGCGGGGACAGGTACAATGAGCAGTTCTTC
CASSGDRYNEQFF
>TRBV27|NA|TRBJ2-1|NA
TGTGCCAGCAGTCCATCCCCCGCCCTCTTGGAGCAGTTCTTC
CASSPSPALLEQFF
>TRBV19|NA|TRBJ2-5|NA
TGTGCCAGTAGTATTCTGGGGGAGACCCAGTACTTC
CASSILGETQYF
>TRBV7-9|TRBD2|TRBJ2-2|NA
TGTGCCAGCAGCTTACGCCTAGCGGGAGGAACCGGGGAGCTGTTTTTT
CASSLRLAGGTGELFF
>TRBV19|NA|TRBJ1-5|NA
TGTGCCAGTAGTATTGGGGTAGGGAGCAATCAGCCCCAGCATTTT
CASSIGVGSNQPQHF
>TRBV7-2|TRBD1|TRBJ1-2|NA
TGTGCCAGCAGCGCCACCCGGACAGGGGACGACTATGGCTACACCTTC
CASSATRTGDDYGYTF
>TRBV29-1|NA|TRBJ2-2|once
TGCAGCGTCCTAGCCCTGGGGCAGAACACCGGGGAGCTGTTTTTT
CSVLALGQNTGELFF
>TRBV14|TRBD1|TRBJ1-2|NA
TGTGCCAGCAGCCAAGTTGGACAGGGCTATGGCTACACCTTC
CASSQVGQGYGYTF
>TRBV6-1|TRBD1|TRBJ2-1|NA
TGTGCCAGCAGTGAATGGGGGACAGACTCCTACAATGAGCAGTTCTTC
CASSEWGTDSYNEQFF
>TRBV27|TRBD2|TRBJ2-2|NA
TGTGCCAGCAGTTTTGGGACTAGCGGGAACACCGGGGAGCTGTTTTTT
CASSFGTSGNTGELFF
>TRBV2|NA|TRBJ2-7|NA
TGTGCCAGCAGTGGGTCTCCCCAGGACAGCTCCTTCCACGAGCAGTACTTC
CASSGSPQDSSFHEQYF
>TRBV19|NA|TRBJ1-1|NA
TGTGCCAGTAGTACCGCCCCCGGGCCAGCTTTCTTT
CASSTAPGPAFF
>TRBV7-2|NA|TRBJ2-6|NA
TGTGCCAGCAGCTTAGTAGTCGCCTCTGGGGCCAACGTCCTGACTTTC
CASSLVVASGANVLTF
>TRBV27|TRBD1|TRBJ2-3|NA
TGTGCCAGCAGTCCTGGACAGGCCAAGAGCACAGATACGCAGTATTTT
CASSPGQAKSTDTQYF